This T cell receptor beta chain was observed in a study of post-analysis software for immune sequencing data. Study-level results: F measure showed strong co-clustering of same-batch samples. Normalized Chao1 diversity was significantly lower in multiple sclerosis patients than in controls. Patients showed TRBV5-6, TRBV5-1 and TRBV20-1 among roughly five TRBV segments more frequent than in controls.

Included in the TCR beta cDNA libraries were unique molecular identifiers. One entry per CDR3 protein, called by TCRdb with MiXCR from the PCR reads. This table holds 550,000 to 700,000 distinct CDR3 sequences, 44% found once. Germline assignment: CDR1 SGDLS and CDR2 YYNGEE. There are 15 residues in the CDR3. The trim removed 3 bases at V and 5 bases at J, leaving 9 bases unmatched. This clonotype was seen a handful of times. Its antigen is currently unknown. This TCR was sampled from a girl aged 5 to 17 with multiple sclerosis. The rearrangement links TRBV9 to TRBJ2-5, with 8 bases that match TRBD1. The sequenced material came from blood. The chain's CDR3 is CASSGRTGSRETQYF. The CDR3 DNA sequence: TGTGCCAGCAGCGGTAGGACAGGGTCGAGGGAGACCCAGTACTTC.